The 15 T cell receptor beta chains given below trace back to one sample, sequenced in a study of T cell clonotyping in hematopoietic cell transplantation. Profiled with immunoSEQ multiplex PCR; TCRdb holds only in-frame clones, not every one. The sample has roughly 14,000 clones, 65% to 90% seen once. The sequencing here drew on PBMCs, taken 100 days after allogeneic stem cell transplant. These receptors all stem from a male patient in his fifties or sixties who had an allogeneic stem cell transplant from an unrelated donor, so T cells may come from the graft donor. Some clones in this sample may be carry-over from other donors' samples.

In its sample, this clone was seen a few times. This chain uses TRBV7-9 with TRBJ1-5; tentatively, D is TRBD1 (6 bases). Trimming pared 4 bases from V and 4 bases from J, leaving 14 bases between. This CDR3 contains 15 residues. The germline V gene encodes CDR1 SEHNR and CDR2 FQNEAQ (reference sequence). The CDR3: CASSSTGPGNQPQHF. CDR3 DNA: TGTGCCAGCAGCTCTACAGGGCCGGGGAATCAGCCCCAGCATTTT.

J is TRBJ2-3 and V is TRBV9, with TRBD1 matching over 7 bases. Germline-derived CDR1 and CDR2 are SGDLS and YYNGEE. J gave up 2 bases and V 0 bases, and 3 bases lay outside the gene matches. The CDR3 extends over 15 amino acids. CDR3 residues: CASSVGDSNTDTQYF. Here the CDR3 DNA reads TGTGCCAGCAGCGTAGGGGACAGTAACACAGATACGCAGTATTTT.

CDR3 bases: TGTGCCACCAGTCTTCCGACTAGCGGGGGGCTAGATACGCAGTATTTT. Protein product: CATSLPTSGGLDTQYF. The chain uses TRBV15 and TRBJ2-3, with TRBD2 matching 13 bases. The CDR3 has 16 residues. In germline, CDR1 is LNHNV, CDR2 YYDKDF (reference sequence). V trimming: 6 bases; J trimming: 5 bases; junction bases outside the gene matches: 8.

The chain uses TRBV6-6 and TRBJ1-2, with D perhaps TRBD1 (5 bases). Trimming removed 6 bases from V and 3 bases from J, with 8 bases in between. Looked up from germline, CDR1 is MNHNY and CDR2 is SVGAGI (reference sequence). This CDR3 has 12 residues. CDR3 protein: CASRATDYGYTF. CDR3 nucleotides: TGTGCCAGCAGGGCGACAGACTATGGCTACACCTTC.

This clone was found a few times. The chain combines TRBV27 with TRBJ1-2, with a tentative D call TRBD1 (6 bases). Germline CDR1 reads MNHEY; CDR2 reads SMNVEV (reference sequence). The CDR3 spans 13 residues. Between the trimmed V and J ends, which lost 6 bases and 6 bases, there was a span of 14 bases. The CDR3 spells CASRRQGMDGYTF. The CDR3 bases are TGTGCCAGCAGGCGGCAGGGGATGGATGGCTACACCTTC.

The chain uses TRBV29-1 and TRBJ1-1; D gene unclear. This CDR3 contains 10 residues. In germline, CDR1 is SQVTM, CDR2 ANQGSEA. Trimming took off 3 bases at V and 11 bases at J, with 10 bases between the two ends. The CDR3 DNA follows: TGCAGCGTTGAGCCGGCGGCTGCTTTCTTT. Translated, it gives CSVEPAAAFF.

The chain links TRBV5-6 to TRBJ1-1, with 9 bases that match TRBD1. Trimming cost V 3 bases and J 6 bases; bases outside gene matches: 6. This CDR3 comprises 14 residues. CDR1 and CDR2 (germline): SGHDT, YYEEEE. The CDR3 is CASSYNRGRAEAFF. CDR3 DNA sequence: TGTGCCAGCAGCTACAACAGGGGGCGGGCTGAAGCTTTCTTT.

The chain links TRBV29-1 to TRBJ1-2; perhaps TRBD1 as D (5 bases). Germline CDR1 reads SQVTM; CDR2 reads ANQGSEA. Between the trimmed V and J ends, which lost 3 bases and 2 bases, there was a span of 7 bases. There are 12 residues in the CDR3. CDR3 nucleotides: TGCAGCGTTGAGGCAGGGAACTATGGCTACACCTTC. Its protein is CSVEAGNYGYTF.

The chain is built from TRBV5-1 and TRBJ2-3; D ambiguous. This CDR3 comprises 17 residues. Trimming removed 0 bases from V and 4 bases from J, with 18 bases in between. CDR1 SGHRS and CDR2 YFSETQ come from the germline V gene. Here the CDR3 reads CASSLEGATDLADTQYF. CDR3 bases: TGCGCCAGCAGCTTGGAAGGCGCCACGGATCTCGCAGATACGCAGTATTTT.

The J gene is TRBJ2-5, the V gene TRBV9, with 8 nucleotides matching TRBD2. The CDR3 contains 14 residues. Per germline, CDR1 SGDLS and CDR2 YYNGEE. V was pared by 4 bases and J by 5 bases, with 7 bases of the junction left unmatched. The CDR3 DNA follows: TGTGCCAGCAGCCTTTTAGCGGGAACTGAGACCCAGTACTTC. It is translated as CASSLLAGTETQYF.

The V and J genes are TRBV5-6 and TRBJ2-1; D is undetermined. The germline V and J ends were trimmed by 2 bases and 8 bases, with 11 bases remaining between them. CDR1 is SGHDT, CDR2 YYEEEE, per germline. The CDR3 is made up of 13 amino acids. The CDR3, as DNA: TGTGCCAGCAGCTTACGCGGTCCCGATGAGCAGTTCTTC. Protein sequence: CASSLRGPDEQFF.

The chain couples TRBV18 to TRBJ2-5, with 11 bases fitting TRBD2. J was trimmed by 4 bases and V by 5 bases; bases with no gene match: 3. The CDR3 contains 14 residues. CDR1 and CDR2 (germline): KGHSH, LQKENI. For the CDR3, the DNA is TGTGCCAGCTCATCTAGCGGGGGGTTAGAGACCCAGTACTTC. Protein sequence: CASSSSGGLETQYF.

This clone came up a few times. This chain uses TRBV6-5 with TRBJ2-7, with D tentatively TRBD1 or TRBD2 (6 bases each). The CDR3 spans 15 residues. Per the germline V gene, CDR1 is MNHEY and CDR2 is SVGAGI. Trimming left V 5 bases short and J 2 bases short, with 16 bases between. The CDR3 DNA reads as TGTGCCAGCAGTCGACAGGCCGGGAGCCCCTACGAGCAGTACTTC. Translated: CASSRQAGSPYEQYF.

The rearrangement links TRBV11-3 to TRBJ1-3; 7 positions match TRBD1. J lost 0 bases, V lost 2 bases, and 7 bases had no gene match. The germline gives CDR1 SGHNT, CDR2 YENEEA. This CDR3 region has 17 residues. CDR3 nucleotide sequence: TGTGCCAGCAGCTTACCGGGACAGCCTTGCTCTGGAAACACCATATATTTT. Translation: CASSLPGQPCSGNTIYF.

The chain is built from TRBV6-5 and TRBJ2-2; D is undetermined. Germline-derived CDR1 and CDR2 are MNHEY and SVGAGI. This CDR3 is 15 amino acids long. V lost 2 bases and J 6 bases, leaving 13 bases between the germline ends. CDR3 bases: TGTGCCAGCAGTTACCTTTCCACGGCCGCCGGGGAGCTGTTTTTT. Residues: CASSYLSTAAGELFF.